One T cell receptor beta chain is described in this entry. What this receptor recognizes is not known. The junction differs from germline at one of its ends, possibly a read error. These data originate in a study of T-cell reconstitution after alpha-beta-depleted transplantation in children (dated by TCRdb to the mid-2010s). Concerning the study at large: Using TCR repertoire profiling, the study quantitatively followed how T-cell immune reconstitution unfolded in children after TCRalphabeta/CD19-depleted allogeneic hematopoietic cell transplantation. Summary of the overall study and its limitations: Over subsequent months, a decline in hyperexpanded clone frequencies was noted, and after one year, T-cell counts and TCRbeta diversity were mostly ascribed to newly produced T cells. About two months after transplant, the apparently early recovery of alphabetaT-cell counts reportedly depended on just several hundred clones that had expanded rapidly and came from non-depleted graft cells. The high TCRbeta diversity at day 60 in some patients was ascribed to recipient T cells and intrathymic progenitors that had survived conditioning.

The CDR3 contains 13 residues, cysteine and phenylalanine counted. This entry keeps only the CDR3 DNA: 39 bases, framed from base 1. CDR1 is given as LGHDT and CDR2 as YNNKEL, both from the germline V gene (reference sequence). The library was made by PCR. TCRdb lists the instrument as Illumina HiSeq 2500. To normalize quantification of the TCRbeta repertoire, the TCR libraries were built with molecular barcoding that relied on unique molecular identifiers. TCRdb trimmed public reads at Q25 via fastp, called clones via MiXCR and kept in-frame beta chains. When rows share a CDR3 protein, they turn into one entry using the most common DNA and genes. The sample data list approximately 500,000 distinct CDR3 sequences, and 27% of these were observed just once. 30% to 40% of the sample is taken by the ten largest. Explained via the paper, the treatment or condition label denotes: allogeneic hematopoietic cell transplantation with graft depleted of TCRalphabeta T cells and CD19 B cells. The children who served as transplant recipients had been given grafts of TCRalphabeta/CD19-depleted allogeneic hematopoietic cells.

This sample comprised PBMCs, obtained before TCRalphabeta/CD19-depleted stem cell transplant. This clonotype was obtained from a boy under two years old with Wiskott-Aldrich syndrome, due to receive a stem cell transplant. The rearranged chain carries TRBV3-1 and TRBJ2-1, with no confidently assigned D gene. The DNA reads TGTGCCAGCAGCCAAGGTTTGCGTTCTGAGCATTTCTTC. It translates to CASSQGLRSEHFF.